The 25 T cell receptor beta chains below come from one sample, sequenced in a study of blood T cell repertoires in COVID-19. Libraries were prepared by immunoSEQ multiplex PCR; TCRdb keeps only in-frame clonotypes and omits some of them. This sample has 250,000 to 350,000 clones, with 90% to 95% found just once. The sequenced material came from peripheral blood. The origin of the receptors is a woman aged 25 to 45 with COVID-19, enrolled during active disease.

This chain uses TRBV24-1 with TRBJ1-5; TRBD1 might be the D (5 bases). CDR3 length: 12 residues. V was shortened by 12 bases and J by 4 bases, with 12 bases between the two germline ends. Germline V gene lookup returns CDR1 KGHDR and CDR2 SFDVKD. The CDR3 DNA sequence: TGTGCCTCGGGGGGTGGAAATCAGCCCCAGCATTTT. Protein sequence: CASGGGNQPQHF.

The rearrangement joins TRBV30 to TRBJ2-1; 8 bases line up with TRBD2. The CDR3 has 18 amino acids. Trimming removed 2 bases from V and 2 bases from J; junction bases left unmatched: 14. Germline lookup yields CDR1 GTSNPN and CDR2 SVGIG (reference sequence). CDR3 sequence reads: CAWSLRLAGAITYNEQFF. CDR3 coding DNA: TGTGCCTGGAGTCTTCGCCTAGCGGGCGCGATCACCTACAATGAGCAGTTCTTC.

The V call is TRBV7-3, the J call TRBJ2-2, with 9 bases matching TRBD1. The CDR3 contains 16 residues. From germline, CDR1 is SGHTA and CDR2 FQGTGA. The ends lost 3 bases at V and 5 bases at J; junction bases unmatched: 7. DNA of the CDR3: TGTGCCAGCAGCTTTCCGGGACAGGGAACGACCGGGGAGCTGTTTTTT. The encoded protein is CASSFPGQGTTGELFF.

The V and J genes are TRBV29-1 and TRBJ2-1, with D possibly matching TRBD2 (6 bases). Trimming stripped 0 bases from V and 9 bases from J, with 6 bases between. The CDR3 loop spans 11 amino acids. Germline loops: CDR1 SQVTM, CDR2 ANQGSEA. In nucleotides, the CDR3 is TGCAGCGTTGAAGAGGGAGGTGAGCAGTTCTTC. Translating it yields CSVEEGGEQFF.

CDR3 nucleotide sequence: TGTGCCAGCAGCCACGTGACTAGCTCTAGCACAGATACGCAGTATTTT. Translated: CASSHVTSSSTDTQYF. The rearrangement joins TRBV3-1 (or the pseudogene TRBV3-2) to TRBJ2-3; 7 nucleotides agree with TRBD2. This CDR3 is built from 16 residues. Germline assignment: CDR1 LGHDT and CDR2 YNNKEL (reference sequence). Trimming cost V 3 bases and J 0 bases; bases outside gene matches: 6.

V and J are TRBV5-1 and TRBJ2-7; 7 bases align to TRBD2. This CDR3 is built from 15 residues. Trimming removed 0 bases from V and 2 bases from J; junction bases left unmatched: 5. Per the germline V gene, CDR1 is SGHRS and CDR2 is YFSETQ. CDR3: CASSLVGGGTYEQYF. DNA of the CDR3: TGCGCCAGCAGCTTGGTCGGGGGAGGGACCTACGAGCAGTACTTC.

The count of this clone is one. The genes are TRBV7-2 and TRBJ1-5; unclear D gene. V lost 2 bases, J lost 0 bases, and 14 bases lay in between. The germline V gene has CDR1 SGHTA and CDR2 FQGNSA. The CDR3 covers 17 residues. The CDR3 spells CASSLFWRVDSNQPQHF. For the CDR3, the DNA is TGTGCCAGCAGCTTATTCTGGAGGGTGGATAGCAATCAGCCCCAGCATTTT.

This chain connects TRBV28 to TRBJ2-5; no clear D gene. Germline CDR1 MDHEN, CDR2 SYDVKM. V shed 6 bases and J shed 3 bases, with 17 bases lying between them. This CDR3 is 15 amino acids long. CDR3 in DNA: TGTGCCAGCAGCCAAACTCTAGGTTTTGAAGAGACCCAGTACTTC. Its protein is CASSQTLGFEETQYF.

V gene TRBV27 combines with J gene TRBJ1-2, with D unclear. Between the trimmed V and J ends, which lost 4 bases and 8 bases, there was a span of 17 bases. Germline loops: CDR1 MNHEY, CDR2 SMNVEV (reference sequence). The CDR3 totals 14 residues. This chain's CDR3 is CASSSLSGGPGYTF. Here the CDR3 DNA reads TGTGCCAGCAGTTCTCTTTCGGGTGGTCCAGGCTACACCTTC.

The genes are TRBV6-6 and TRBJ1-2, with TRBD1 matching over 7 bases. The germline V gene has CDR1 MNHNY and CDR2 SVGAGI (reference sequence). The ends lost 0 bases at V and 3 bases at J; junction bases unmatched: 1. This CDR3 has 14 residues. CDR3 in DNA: TGTGCCAGCAGTTACTCCCAGGGGGACTATGGCTACACCTTC. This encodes CASSYSQGDYGYTF.

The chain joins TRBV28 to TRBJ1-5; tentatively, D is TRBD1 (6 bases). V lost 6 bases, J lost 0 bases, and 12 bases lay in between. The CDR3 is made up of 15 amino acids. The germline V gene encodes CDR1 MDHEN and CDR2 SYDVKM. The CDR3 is CASRPTGNSNQPQHF. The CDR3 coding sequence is TGTGCCAGCAGACCTACAGGGAATAGCAATCAGCCCCAGCATTTT. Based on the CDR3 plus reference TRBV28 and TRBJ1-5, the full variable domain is DVKVTQSSRYLVKRTGEKVFLECVQDMDHENMFWYRQDPGLGLRLIYFSYDVKMKEKGDIPEGYSVSREKKERFSLILESASTNQTSMYLCASRPTGNSNQPQHFGDGTRLSIL.

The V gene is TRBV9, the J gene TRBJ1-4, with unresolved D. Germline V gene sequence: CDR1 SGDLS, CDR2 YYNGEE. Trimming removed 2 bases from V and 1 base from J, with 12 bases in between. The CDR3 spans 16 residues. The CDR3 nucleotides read TGTGCCAGCAGCGTTGCAGCGATCCAAACTAATGAAAAACTGTTTTTT. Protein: CASSVAAIQTNEKLFF.

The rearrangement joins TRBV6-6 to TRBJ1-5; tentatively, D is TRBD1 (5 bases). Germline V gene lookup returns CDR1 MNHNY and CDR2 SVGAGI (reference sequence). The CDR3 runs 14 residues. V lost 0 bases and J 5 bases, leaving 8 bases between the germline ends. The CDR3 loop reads CASSYSARDQPQHF. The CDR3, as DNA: TGTGCCAGCAGTTACTCTGCCAGGGATCAGCCCCAGCATTTT.

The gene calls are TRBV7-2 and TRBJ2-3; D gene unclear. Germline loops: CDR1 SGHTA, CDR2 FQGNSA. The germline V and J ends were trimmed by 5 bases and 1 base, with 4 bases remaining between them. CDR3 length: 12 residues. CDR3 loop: CASSRGTDTQYF. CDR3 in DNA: TGTGCCAGCAGCCGGGGCACAGATACGCAGTATTTT.

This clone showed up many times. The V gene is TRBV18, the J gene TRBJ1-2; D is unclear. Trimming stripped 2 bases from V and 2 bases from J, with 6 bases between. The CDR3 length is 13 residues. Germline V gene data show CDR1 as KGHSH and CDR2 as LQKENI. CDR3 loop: CASSPGQNYGYTF. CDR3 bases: TGTGCCAGCTCACCAGGGCAGAACTATGGCTACACCTTC.

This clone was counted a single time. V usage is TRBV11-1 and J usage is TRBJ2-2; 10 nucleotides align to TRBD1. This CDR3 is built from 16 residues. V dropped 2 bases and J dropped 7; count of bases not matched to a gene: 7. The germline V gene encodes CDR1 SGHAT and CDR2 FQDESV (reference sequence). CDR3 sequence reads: CASSLMGQGQHGELFF. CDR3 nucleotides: TGTGCCAGCAGCTTAATGGGACAGGGGCAGCACGGGGAGCTGTTTTTT.

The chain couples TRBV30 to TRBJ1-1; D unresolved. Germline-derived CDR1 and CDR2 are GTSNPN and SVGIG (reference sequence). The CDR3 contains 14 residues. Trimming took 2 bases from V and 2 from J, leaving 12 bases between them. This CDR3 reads CAWSRDTSNTEAFF. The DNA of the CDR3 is TGTGCCTGGAGTCGAGACACTTCAAACACTGAAGCTTTCTTT.

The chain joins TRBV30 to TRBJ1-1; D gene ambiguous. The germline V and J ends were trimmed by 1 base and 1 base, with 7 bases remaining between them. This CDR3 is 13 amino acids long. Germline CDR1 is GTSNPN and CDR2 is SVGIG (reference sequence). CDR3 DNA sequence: TGTGCCTGGAGTGAGAACAGGAACACTGAAGCTTTCTTT. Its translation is CAWSENRNTEAFF.

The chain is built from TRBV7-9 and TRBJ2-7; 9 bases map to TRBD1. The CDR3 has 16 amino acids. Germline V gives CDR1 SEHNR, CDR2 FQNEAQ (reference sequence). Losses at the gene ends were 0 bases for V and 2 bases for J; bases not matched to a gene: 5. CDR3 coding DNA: TGTGCCAGCAGCTTAGCGGGGACAGGGCCCGCCTACGAGCAGTACTTC. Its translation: CASSLAGTGPAYEQYF.

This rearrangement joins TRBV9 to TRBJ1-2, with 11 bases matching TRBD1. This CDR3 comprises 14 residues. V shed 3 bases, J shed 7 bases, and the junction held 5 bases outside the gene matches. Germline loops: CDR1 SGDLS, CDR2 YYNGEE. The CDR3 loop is CASSALGQGGGYTF. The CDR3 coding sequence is TGTGCCAGCAGCGCCTTGGGACAGGGGGGTGGCTACACCTTC.

The CDR3 bases are TGTGCCAGCAGAACAAGGGGAGGCGAGCAGTTCTTC. Its protein is CASRTRGGEQFF. This chain connects TRBV6-6 to TRBJ2-1; tentative D call: TRBD2 (6 bases). Trimming left V 6 bases short and J 10 bases short, with 13 bases between. The CDR3 runs to 12 residues. Germline assignment: CDR1 MNHNY and CDR2 SVGAGI (reference sequence).

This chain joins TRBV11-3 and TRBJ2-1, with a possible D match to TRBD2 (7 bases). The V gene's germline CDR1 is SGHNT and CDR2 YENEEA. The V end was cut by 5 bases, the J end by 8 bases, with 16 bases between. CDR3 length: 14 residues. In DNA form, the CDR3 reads TGTGCCAGCAGCCGGGGGGCTAGCGGCGATGAGCAGTTCTTC. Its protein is CASSRGASGDEQFF.

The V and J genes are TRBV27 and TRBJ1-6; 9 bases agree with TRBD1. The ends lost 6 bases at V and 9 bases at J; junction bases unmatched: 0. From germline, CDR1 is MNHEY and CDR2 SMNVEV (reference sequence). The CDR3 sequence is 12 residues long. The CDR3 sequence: CASRDRGSPLHF. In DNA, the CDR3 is TGTGCCAGCAGGGACAGGGGTTCACCCCTCCACTTT.

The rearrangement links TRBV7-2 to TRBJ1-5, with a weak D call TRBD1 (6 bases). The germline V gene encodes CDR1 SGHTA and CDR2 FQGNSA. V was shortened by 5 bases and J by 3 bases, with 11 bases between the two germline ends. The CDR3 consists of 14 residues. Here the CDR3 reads CASSAQGYNQPQHF. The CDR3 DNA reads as TGTGCCAGCAGCGCACAGGGATACAATCAGCCCCAGCATTTT.

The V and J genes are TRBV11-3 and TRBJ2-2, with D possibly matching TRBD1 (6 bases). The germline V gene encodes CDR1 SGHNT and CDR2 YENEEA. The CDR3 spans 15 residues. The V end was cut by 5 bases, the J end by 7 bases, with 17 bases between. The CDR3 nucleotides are TGTGCCAGCAGCAAGGGGCAGGGGAAGGACGGGGAGCTGTTTTTT. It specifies CASSKGQGKDGELFF. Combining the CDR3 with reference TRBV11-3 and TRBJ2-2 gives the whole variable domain EAGVVQSPRYKIIEKKQPVAFWCNPISGHNTLYWYLQNLGQGPELLIRYENEEAVDDSQLPKDRFSAERLKGVDSTLKIQPAELGDSAVYLCASSKGQGKDGELFFGEGSRLTVL.